What follows is one T cell receptor beta chain and its context. The data originate from a study of technical replicates of blood from a few donors. This table comes from immunoSEQ multiplex PCR, and its TCRdb copy is limited to in-frame clones, with some not included. The sample lists under 85,000 clones; 95% to 97% were seen once. Sequenced input: T cells isolated from PBMCs. The sequence was collected from a human donor in good health.

The CDR3 loop is CASSEDGGYQPQHF. The CDR3 DNA reads as TGTGCCAGCAGTGAAGACGGGGGGTATCAGCCCCAGCATTTT. The rearrangement joins TRBV6-1 to TRBJ1-5; possible D gene TRBD1, 5 bases. Germline lookup yields CDR1 MNHNS and CDR2 SASEGT. V was cut by 1 base and J by 5 bases, with 9 bases left in between. This CDR3 region has 14 residues.